This is a list of T cell receptor beta chains from one sample in a study of T-cell memory formation after mild COVID-19. TCRdb fed the 5' RACE reads into MiXCR, producing one record per CDR3 protein. The data show just over 300,000 distinct CDR3 sequences, with roughly 19% seen just once and more than 20% held by the top ten. Sequencing was performed on PBMCs or a T cell subset sorted from them (not recorded which). These receptor sequences come from a man younger than 35 who had mild COVID-19 (a few samples of this study predate the infection). Cell type and time point are not known. Both conserved end residues are part of each CDR3. D genes are given only for firm matches. Size is omitted from some rows. Given values are once, few, many or a class for expanded clones.

abundance | d_gene | j_gene | v_gene | CDR3nt | CDR3aa
- | - | TRBJ2-5 | TRBV7-6 | TGTGCCAGCAGCCCGACTCAGGTCGGGCAAGAGACCCAGTACTTC | CASSPTQVGQETQYF
- | TRBD1 | TRBJ1-2 | TRBV4-2 | TGTGCCAGCAGCCAAGAGTACAGGGGATCCGACTATGGCTACACCTTC | CASSQEYRGSDYGYTF
- | - | TRBJ2-1 | TRBV5-4 | TGTGCCAGCACTTACCTTGGGGGGTCTGAGCAGTTCTTC | CASTYLGGSEQFF
few | - | TRBJ2-1 | TRBV3-1 | TGTGCCAGCAGCCAAGAAGTCGGATACAATGAGCAGTTCTTC | CASSQEVGYNEQFF
- | TRBD1 | TRBJ2-5 | TRBV5-1 | TGCGCCAGCAGCTTAAGGACACAGGGGGCCCAAGAGACCCAGTACTTC | CASSLRTQGAQETQYF
few | - | TRBJ2-1 | TRBV6-4 | TGTGCCAGCAGTGGCGGGACAGTTAATGAGCAGTTCTTC | CASSGGTVNEQFF
- | - | TRBJ1-4 | TRBV6-2/TRBV6-3 | TGTGCCAGCAGCCAAATGACATCCGGTCGTGAAAAACTGTTTTTT | CASSQMTSGREKLFF
- | TRBD2 | TRBJ2-1 | TRBV5-1 | TGCGCCAGCAGCTTGGGTAGCGGGGGGGTAAATGAGCAGTTCTTC | CASSLGSGGVNEQFF
- | - | TRBJ2-7 | TRBV5-5 | TGTGCCAGCAGCCCGTTCCGGGGCAGGGAGCAGTACTTC | CASSPFRGREQYF
- | - | TRBJ2-3 | TRBV4-3 | TGCGCCAGCAGCCAAGAGGGGGCTAGCACAGATACGCAGTATTTT | CASSQEGASTDTQYF
- | - | TRBJ1-4 | TRBV5-8 | TGTGCCAGCAGCCAACAGGACTGGGCTGAAAAACTGTTTTTT | CASSQQDWAEKLFF
- | TRBD2 | TRBJ2-1 | TRBV12-3/TRBV12-4 | TGTGCCAGCGGTACGCTAGCGGGGGCCAATGAGCAGTTCTTC | CASGTLAGANEQFF
- | - | TRBJ1-1 | TRBV20-1 | TGCAGTGCCATTACAGCCGGAGGGCCCACTGAAGCTTTCTTT | CSAITAGGPTEAFF
- | - | TRBJ2-1 | TRBV6-2/TRBV6-3 | TGTGCCAGCAGGGAACGGGGGGCATATTCCTACAATGAGCAGTTCTTC | CASRERGAYSYNEQFF
few | - | TRBJ2-3 | TRBV14 | TGTGCCAGCAGCCACGCCAGCGGGTCCAGCACAGATACGCAGTATTTT | CASSHASGSSTDTQYF
few | TRBD2 | TRBJ2-3 | TRBV5-4 | TGTGCCAGCAGCGGACCCGGGACTAGCTCGGCAGATACGCAGTATTTT | CASSGPGTSSADTQYF
- | TRBD2 | TRBJ2-1 | TRBV6-1 | TGTGCCAGCAGTTACCTAGCGGGGGCCAACTACAATGAGCAGTTCTTC | CASSYLAGANYNEQFF
many | - | TRBJ2-7 | TRBV12-3/TRBV12-4 | TGTGCCAGCAGTTTGAACGGGTATGAGCAGTACTTC | CASSLNGYEQYF
- | - | TRBJ2-5 | TRBV6-6 | TGTGCCAGCACCTCCCCGAGTGGGGGTGAGACCCAGTACTTC | CASTSPSGGETQYF
few | - | TRBJ2-2 | TRBV5-1 | TGCGCCAGCAGCTTAACTAGCAGAGTTAACACCGGGGAGCTGTTTTTT | CASSLTSRVNTGELFF
many | - | TRBJ2-7 | TRBV3-1 | TGTGCCAGCAGCCTTGGGGGGAGGTACGAGCAGTACTTC | CASSLGGRYEQYF
- | - | TRBJ2-5 | TRBV3-1 | TGTGCCAGCAGCCAAGATGGCAGACGAGAGACCCAGTACTTC | CASSQDGRRETQYF
- | - | TRBJ2-6 | TRBV6-1 | TGTGCCAGCAAGGCAGGGGTCGGCTCTGGGGCCAACGTCCTGACTTTC | CASKAGVGSGANVLTF
- | TRBD2 | TRBJ2-2 | TRBV7-3 | TGTGCCAGCAGCTTCCTTAGCGGGGGGACCGGGGAGCTGTTTTTT | CASSFLSGGTGELFF
few | - | TRBJ2-1 | TRBV7-2 | TGTGCCAGCAGCTTAAATCGGGGGCCTAATGAGCAGTTCTTC | CASSLNRGPNEQFF
- | - | TRBJ2-5 | TRBV24-1 | TGTGCCACCAGTGACGATACCGGGACACAAGAGACCCAGTACTTC | CATSDDTGTQETQYF
- | TRBD2 | TRBJ2-1 | TRBV7-8 | TGTGCCAGCAGCTTAAGGACTAGCGGCCCCCGTGAGCAGTTCTTC | CASSLRTSGPREQFF
few | TRBD1 | TRBJ1-1 | TRBV6-5 | TGTGCCAGCAGAGGACGGGGGACAGGGGGCGCTTTCTTT | CASRGRGTGGAFF
few | TRBD1 | TRBJ1-3 | TRBV4-1 | TGCGCCAGCAGCCATCCGGGACAGGGAGGTGGAAACACCATATATTTT | CASSHPGQGGGNTIYF
- | - | TRBJ1-5 | TRBV5-1 | TGCGCCAGCAGCTTGAGGGGGGGCAGCAATCAGCCCCAGCATTTT | CASSLRGGSNQPQHF
few | - | TRBJ1-5 | TRBV6-5 | TGTGCCAGCAGCTCAGGGGTCCGACAGCCCCAGCATTTT | CASSSGVRQPQHF
- | TRBD2 | TRBJ2-2 | TRBV7-2 | TGTGCCAGCAGTCAAAGACTAGCGAGGTCGGGCACCGGGGAGCTGTTTTTT | CASSQRLARSGTGELFF
- | - | TRBJ2-2 | TRBV4-1 | TGCGCCAGCAGCCAAGATCGGAGAGTTACAGGCGGGGAGCTGTTTTTT | CASSQDRRVTGGELFF
many | - | TRBJ2-7 | TRBV12-3/TRBV12-4 | TGTGCCAGCAGTCCTGACATCAACGAGCAGTACTTC | CASSPDINEQYF
few | - | TRBJ2-7 | TRBV5-1 | TGCGCCAGCAGCTCGGACCTCGGGGAGCAGTACTTC | CASSSDLGEQYF
many | - | TRBJ1-1 | TRBV7-9 | TGTGCCAGCAGCCGCAGATTGGATACTGAAGCTTTCTTT | CASSRRLDTEAFF
- | - | TRBJ2-2 | TRBV12-3/TRBV12-4 | TGTGCCAGCAGTTTCCAGGGATCGGGCGGGGAGCTGTTTTTT | CASSFQGSGGELFF
- | - | TRBJ2-7 | TRBV5-1 | TGCGCCAGCAGCTCCTATGACAGGTCCTACGAGCAGTACTTC | CASSSYDRSYEQYF
few | - | TRBJ2-5 | TRBV29-1 | TGCAGCGCCGATCCAGTCGGGGAGACCCAGTACTTC | CSADPVGETQYF
- | - | TRBJ1-1 | TRBV7-9 | TGTGCCAGCAGCTTAGCACCTTGGGGCACTGAAGCTTTCTTT | CASSLAPWGTEAFF
many | - | TRBJ1-1 | TRBV2 | TGTGCCAGCACCAAGACGGAGAACACTGAAGCTTTCTTT | CASTKTENTEAFF
- | - | TRBJ1-6 | TRBV20-1 | TGCAGTGCCACCTTTGGGGTACTGGGTTCACCCCTCCACTTT | CSATFGVLGSPLHF
- | TRBD1 | TRBJ1-1 | TRBV7-9 | TGTGCCAGCAGCTTAAGACAGGGGACGAACACTGAAGCTTTCTTT | CASSLRQGTNTEAFF
once | - | TRBJ2-7 | TRBV5-1 | TGCGCCAGCAGCGGGGCGCGGGAGCAGTACTTC | CASSGAREQYF
many | TRBD2 | TRBJ2-3 | TRBV29-1 | TGCAGCGTTGATATCGGGGGGTTAACGGATACGCAGTATTTT | CSVDIGGLTDTQYF
few | - | TRBJ1-5 | TRBV5-1 | TGCGCCACACTATTCCAGAAATATCGACTTTATAGCAATCAGCCCCAGCATTTT | CATLFQKYRLYSNQPQHF
few | TRBD2 | TRBJ2-7 | TRBV12-3/TRBV12-4 | TGTGCCAGCAGACGGGGGGGTCTTGACGAGCAGTACTTC | CASRRGGLDEQYF
few | TRBD2 | TRBJ2-7 | TRBV6-5 | TGTGCCAGCAGTTATAACGGCGGCGGGGGATACGAGCAGTACTTC | CASSYNGGGGYEQYF
- | TRBD1 | TRBJ2-6 | TRBV2 | TGTGCCATCGACAGGGAGAGCTCTGGGGCCAACGTCCTGACTTTC | CAIDRESSGANVLTF
few | - | TRBJ2-1 | TRBV7-8 | TGTGCCAGCAGCTTACGTACCATCTCCCCCGGGACACCGAACAATGAGCAGTTCTTC | CASSLRTISPGTPNNEQFF
few | - | TRBJ2-5 | TRBV20-1 | TGCAGTGCTAGTCGTAGGTTTGGCGAGACCCAGTACTTC | CSASRRFGETQYF
- | TRBD2 | TRBJ2-1 | TRBV5-1 | TGCGCCAGCAGCTTCCGGACTAGCGGGGGGGGCTACAATGAGCAGTTCTTC | CASSFRTSGGGYNEQFF
- | TRBD1 | TRBJ1-2 | TRBV12-3/TRBV12-4 | TGTGCCAGCAGTCGAGCAGGGACAGCGGTCTATGGCTACACCTTC | CASSRAGTAVYGYTF
- | - | TRBJ1-4 | TRBV5-1 | TGCGCCAGCAGCTGGGACGGGAATGAAAAACTGTTTTTT | CASSWDGNEKLFF
- | - | TRBJ2-3 | TRBV7-2 | TGTGCCAGCAGCCGACTAGGGCGCACAGATACGCAGTATTTT | CASSRLGRTDTQYF
few | - | TRBJ2-1 | TRBV6-2/TRBV6-3 | TGTGCCAGCAGTTCGATCACGGGGCGGAGCTCCTACAATGAGCAGTTCTTC | CASSSITGRSSYNEQFF
many | - | TRBJ1-5 | TRBV12-3/TRBV12-4 | TGTGCCAGCATGAGCAATCAGCCCCAGCATTTT | CASMSNQPQHF
- | - | TRBJ1-6 | TRBV3-1 | TGTGCCAGCAGCCTGGGACGTTCGGGGCCCCTCCACTTT | CASSLGRSGPLHF
few | - | TRBJ1-2 | TRBV21-1 | TGTGCCAGCAGCCGAAAATGCGGGGTCGATGGCTACACCTTC | CASSRKCGVDGYTF